The subject of this entry is one T cell receptor (beta chain). What it binds is unknown. The sample comes from a study of cytomegalovirus exposure and HLA in healthy donors. General study points: Excluded were some V segments that proved indistinguishable, including TRBV6-2 and TRBV6-3. Later, an analysis found that common viral pathogens appeared to be linked with several of the most significant clusters. For most TCR beta V segments, an earlier analysis put the productive rate at about 90% or about 30% of the time. According to a later analysis, donors in an Asian-associated ancestry cluster reportedly had fewer N-insertions than the approximately 720-donor mean.

This CDR3 is 14 amino acids long. Germline lookup yields CDR1 GTSNPN and CDR2 SVGIG (reference sequence). V lost 4 bases, J lost 9 bases, and 9 bases stayed unmatched. The PCR made use of 60 Vbeta and 13 Jbeta primers. Assay: immunoSEQ multiplex PCR; the TCRdb copy retains only in-frame clones and omits some. The data contain 99,000 or so clones, approximately 86% of them singletons. Sequencing was done on a sample of PBMCs. The sequence was obtained from a man aged 18 to 30 in good health and CMV-seronegative. The rearrangement links TRBV30 to TRBJ1-5, with 10 bases matching TRBD1. CDR3 DNA: TGTGCCTGGACCCCAGGACAGGGGGGAGGGCCCCAGCATTTT. Translation gives CAWTPGQGGGPQHF.